These 10 T cell receptor beta chains share one sample of origin, sequenced in a study of sequential checkpoint blockade in melanoma (dated by TCRdb to between 2018 and 2021). The treatment or condition label, as the study defines it: randomized to nivolumab then ipilimumab (arm A) or the reverse (arm B). The library was generated by the immunoSEQ multiplex PCR assay. TCRdb mirrors the immuneACCESS table, restricted to in-frame sequences. Some clones are absent from its copies; in checked studies, under half trace to an unresolved V gene, and the reason for the others is unknown. This sample has roughly 1,700 clones in its table, and under 85% of those were observed once. The top ten hold about 21% of the sample. This specimen consisted of CD8+ T cells sorted from blood (inferred from file names), obtained from a patient given nivolumab and ipilimumab in sequence. Receptors originate from a human donor with melanoma.

This clone was detected only a few times. The chain is built from TRBV7-3 and TRBJ1-2; 9 positions match TRBD1. The V and J ends lost 0 bases and 3 bases, in that order; junction bases with no gene match: 8. Germline lookup yields CDR1 SGHTA and CDR2 FQGTGA. The CDR3 consists of 17 residues. CDR3 residues: CASSLTLFRDRDYGYTF. The CDR3 DNA is TGTGCCAGCAGCTTAACGTTGTTCCGGGACAGGGACTATGGCTACACCTTC.

This chain uses TRBV19 with TRBJ2-7; TRBD1 might be the D (6 bases). CDR3 length equals 15 residues. Trimming took off 6 bases at V and 2 bases at J, with 17 bases between the two ends. Germline CDR1 LNHDA, CDR2 SQIVND (reference sequence). In DNA, the CDR3 is TGTGCCAGTAGCCCCTTACAGGGCCCTACCTACGAGCAGTACTTC. It yields the protein CASSPLQGPTYEQYF.

Only a few counts were recorded for this clone. The chain uses TRBV27 and TRBJ1-3; possible D gene TRBD1, 5 bases. This CDR3 is built from 14 residues. Germline V gene data show CDR1 as MNHEY and CDR2 as SMNVEV (reference sequence). The ends were cut back, 6 bases at V and 0 bases at J, with 9 bases in the middle. Here the CDR3 reads CASSSGLSGNTIYF. The CDR3 DNA sequence: TGTGCCAGCAGCTCGGGACTCTCTGGAAACACCATATATTTT.

As to this clone: At the DNA level, this CDR3 is encoded by other sequences in the same sample as well. J is TRBJ1-2 and V is TRBV9; no firm D call. CDR3 length: 12 amino acids. V lost 5 bases and J lost 1, with 6 bases in between. The germline V gene has CDR1 SGDLS and CDR2 YYNGEE. The chain's CDR3 is CASSPGNYGYTF. DNA for the CDR3: TGTGCCAGCAGTCCGGGTAACTATGGCTACACCTTC.

This chain uses TRBV7-9 with TRBJ1-2, with 7 bases aligning to TRBD1. This CDR3 is 14 amino acids long. Per germline, CDR1 SEHNR and CDR2 FQNEAQ (reference sequence). Unmatched junction bases numbered 2, after V lost 1 base and J lost 3 bases. The CDR3 DNA reads as TGTGCCAGCAGCTTAGTTGGGACAGACTATGGCTACACCTTC. Its protein is CASSLVGTDYGYTF.

In this sample, this clone turned up once. V is TRBV21-1 and J is TRBJ2-7; the table gives TRBD2 as D, unverified against the DNA. TRBV21-1 is recorded as a pseudogene. The CDR3 runs to 16 residues. CDR3 DNA sequence: TGTGCCAGCAGCAAAGCGGAGGGGAGGGGTGGCTACGAGCAGTACTTC. This sequence encodes CASSKAEGRGGYEQYF.

The chain combines TRBV30 with TRBJ1-2; TRBD1 matches at 7 bases. Germline V CDR1 and CDR2: GTSNPN, SVGIG (reference sequence). The CDR3 covers 15 residues. Germline trimming cut 2 bases from V and 5 bases from J; bases unmatched to any gene: 11. CDR3 in amino acids: CAWSTPGQGGYGYTF. CDR3 sequence (DNA): TGTGCCTGGAGTACCCCCGGGCAGGGGGGATATGGCTACACCTTC. Complete variable domain (other parts from reference TRBV30 and TRBJ1-2): SQTIHQWPATLVQPVGSPLSLECTVEGTSNPNLYWYRQAAGRGLQLLFYSVGIGQISSEVPQNLSASRPQDRQFILSSKKLLLSDSGFYLCAWSTPGQGGYGYTFGSGTRLTVV.

This rearrangement joins TRBV27 to TRBJ1-5, with TRBD1 matching 8 bases. Germline V lookup: CDR1 MNHEY, CDR2 SMNVEV (reference sequence). The CDR3 runs to 15 residues. Germline trimming cut 5 bases from V and 3 bases from J; bases unmatched to any gene: 6. The CDR3 is CASSPGTGFNQPQHF. The CDR3 DNA is TGTGCCAGCAGTCCCGGGACAGGCTTCAATCAGCCCCAGCATTTT.

The CDR3, as DNA: TGCGCCAGCAGCCAAGATAGCGGGTACGAGCAGTACTTC. It yields the protein CASSQDSGYEQYF. The chain joins TRBV4-1 to TRBJ2-7; the match to TRBD2 covers 7 bases. The germline CDR1 and CDR2 sequences are MGHRA and YSYEKL. Trimming removed 0 bases from V and 4 bases from J; junction bases left unmatched: 0. CDR3 size: 13 residues.

J is TRBJ2-7 and V is TRBV27, with D perhaps TRBD1 (7 bases). This CDR3 has 12 amino acids. V dropped 6 bases and J dropped 4 bases, with 10 bases sitting between them. The germline CDR1 and CDR2 sequences are MNHEY and SMNVEV (reference sequence). The CDR3 sequence is CASSSGGYEQYF. Here the CDR3 DNA reads TGTGCCAGCAGCTCAGGGGGGTACGAGCAGTACTTC.